This entry features one T cell receptor (beta chain) sequence. This receptor's antigen is unknown. Base qualities are missing; no much larger clone stands one base away. Libraries were prepared through the immunoSEQ multiplex PCR assay. For the multiplex PCR, a mixture combining 60 forward primers for TCR Vbeta segments and 13 reverse primers for TCR Jbeta segments was used. Amplification of the CDR3 region of rearranged TCR beta genes was performed with a multiplex PCR assay on genomic DNA. The amplified TCR beta libraries were sequenced on the Illumina HiSeq System as 87-base-pair reads. Per the original workflow: A later analysis tallied roughly 76 million unique TCR beta chains across the approximately 670 repertoires, and some 10 million of those chains were shared by two or more donors. To remove PCR and sequencing errors, raw reads were error-corrected and collapsed into unique sequences using a nearest-neighbor algorithm that merged closely related sequences. V, D and J gene segments were assigned by aligning CDR3 sequences to IMGT reference sequences. For a sequence to be retained, a match of at least six nucleotides was required to both a V gene segment and a J gene segment. A rearrangement counted as productive if the CDR3 had no stop codons and remained in frame with V and J, and every other rearrangement counted as non-productive. Following IMGT convention, CDR3 was defined as the stretch from the second conserved V-encoded cysteine to the conserved J-encoded phenylalanine. The earlier analysis of around 640 of the donors excluded sequences that lacked an unambiguous match to a single V gene segment. An earlier analysis of several hundred of the donors called V segments functional above 56.7% productive rearrangements and segregating when the between-donor standard deviation exceeded 5%. A statistical classification framework was built for diagnosing cytomegalovirus status from the catalog of TCR beta chain sequences. V and J gene assignment, in a later analysis, came from comparing TCR nucleotide sequences with IMGT/GENE-DB human TR gene sequences. Using the TCRdist pipeline, a later analysis assigned CDR3 sequences along with most-parsimonious VDJ recombination scenarios. In a later analysis, each TCR beta chain was defined by its CDR3 amino acid sequence together with its V-gene family, and reads without a unique V-gene family were excluded. As a way to deal with suspected cross-contamination and a sequencing artifact, a later analysis dropped 500 to 700 nucleotide sequences that were highly shared and had low generation probability. A later analysis calculated a clonal expansion index for each public chain from normalized within-repertoire ranks of inferred template counts. A later analysis computed generation probabilities with a VDJ recombination model fitted to out-of-frame rearrangements, and checked the results against IGoR. In a later analysis, TCR-TCR, TCR-HLA and TCR-CMV co-occurrence was scored with hypergeometric tests, and a repertoire-size bias correction was applied to TCR pairs. To estimate false discovery rates, a later analysis permuted the HLA or CMV assignments 20 times. In a later analysis, co-occurring TCRs were grouped using DBSCAN, with TCRdist sequence similarity added in when clustering inside HLA-allele-positive subsets. For co-occurrence clustering, repertoires with fewer than 30,000 or more than 120,000 public chains were excluded, along with about five repertoires with anomalous nucleotide sharing. TCRdb mirrors the immuneACCESS table, restricted to in-frame sequences. Some clones are absent from its copies; in checked studies, under half trace to an unresolved V gene, and the reason for the others is unknown. That table supplies the V and J calls and clone size; D and trimming were determined from the DNA. The sample records approximately 100,000 clones, roughly 74% of which are singletons. The ten largest clones represent roughly 2.5% of the sample.

The germline V gene encodes CDR1 MGHDK and CDR2 SYGVNS. Reading from cysteine to phenylalanine, the CDR3 counts 15 amino acids. Kept here is only the CDR3 DNA, which spans 45 bases and is read in frame from base 1. V loses 3 bases at its end and J loses 1 base; junction bases beyond the gene matches: 5. These data are taken from a study of cytomegalovirus exposure and HLA in healthy donors (dated by TCRdb to the late 2010s). Regarding the study in general: An earlier analysis of 587 of the donors reported about 260 Gb of sequence data and 95 million to 120 million unique TCR beta sequences obtained from about 180 million T cells. The T cell repertoires of 550 to 850 subjects were profiled by immunosequencing and related to cytomegalovirus serostatus. Class I and class II HLA loci were covered by the typing at four-digit resolution. The number of donors typed differed by locus, with 629-630 for A, B, C, DRB1 and DQB1, 522 for DQA1, approximately 580 for DPA1, and around 450 for DPB1. An earlier analysis of several hundred of the donors used high-throughput TCR beta sequencing to judge whether each TCR beta V gene segment behaved as functional or pseudogenic. High-throughput TCR immunosequencing, statistical association of individual TCRs with disease status, and machine learning were combined to predict cytomegalovirus infection status. In a later analysis, previously published TCR beta repertoires from 600 to 850 donors were re-analyzed and high-resolution HLA genotyping was added so that TCR occurrence patterns could be studied. A later genetic analysis used genome-wide SNP genotypes for about 55% of the 666 donors, treating that subset as a discovery cohort. Among the roughly 400 genotyped donors, approximately 76% belonged to the genetic ancestry cluster associated with self-reported Caucasian donors. Among a few hundred genotyped donors of the cohort, an average of around 240,000 unique TCR beta nucleotide sequences were sequenced per donor, around 20% of them non-productive. Five DR-DQ haplotypes were treated as single units for association and clustering because of strong linkage in the cohort. Besides the first cohort of around 670 subjects, a separate validation cohort made up of around 120 different subjects was used. Alongside the repertoire data, information on donor age, sex, ethnicity and CMV serostatus was compiled. About 320 gigabases of sequencing data and some 85 million unique TCR sequences were included in an early release covering around 600 HLA-typed donors. Every repertoire in the discovery cohort had been generated on one and the same sequencing platform. Rather than drawing on any new phenotypic data, the later analysis identified candidate immune exposures from TCR beta sequences and the way those sequences occurred across donors. The study aimed to test whether signatures of past pathogen exposure could be identified by cataloging public T cell receptors.

The cohort consisted of some 670 healthy bone marrow donors. At the time of sampling, all cohort members were nominally healthy, though unrecorded immune exposures were likely present. The donor was CMV seronegative and belonged to the group of 350 to 400 seronegative cohort members. A peripheral blood sample was provided by each donor, and peripheral blood mononuclear cells were used for TCR beta sequencing. Genomic DNA extraction from the blood cell samples was performed with the Qiagen DNeasy Blood Extraction Kit. Paper-wide results and their limitations: The sequencing pipeline was judged likely to have produced a cluster of highly shared sequence variants as a technical artifact. In the study, approximately 160 TCR beta chains were listed as associated with cytomegalovirus. Roughly uniform sequencing depth across donors was assumed in presence/absence analyses, although this assumption may not hold. Because some donors lacked HLA typing at each locus, the association tests relied only on the typed subset. At a false discovery rate of 0.05, a later analysis linked under 20,000 TCR beta sequences to specific HLA alleles. According to the authors, the approach could potentially be generalized to other disease states and immunological phenotypes. Because counts were too low, roughly 17 rarely observed V segments, including chromosome 9 orphons, were left out of the earlier analysis of several hundred of the donors. V-gene and J-gene trimming of TCR beta chains was associated with a missense DCLRE1C variant in a later genetic analysis, and the association was replicated in an independent cohort. In a later analysis, HLA-associated TCR beta chains were found to be more clonally expanded and to have lower generation probabilities than equally common non-associated chains. According to a later analysis, most CMV-associated TCR beta chains appeared to be HLA-restricted, and the HLA associations seemed to be driven largely by CMV exposure. Only TCR beta chains were sequenced in this cohort, and the absence of alpha or paired-chain data limited detectable features. The only immune exposure information available for the cohort was CMV serostatus. Several of the top co-occurrence clusters appeared to be linked to parvovirus B19, influenza, CMV and Epstein-Barr virus, according to a later analysis. In a later analysis, the rate of TCR association differed among HLA loci, with DRB1 alleles having the most associated TCRs and HLA-C alleles having the fewest. In an earlier analysis of around 600 of the donors, most TCR beta V segments were observed in productive rearrangements about 87% or about 30% of the time, broadly matching IMGT annotations. In a later genetic analysis, fewer N-insertions in productive TCRs were reported among donors in an Asian-associated ancestry cluster than the roughly 700-donor mean. A further reported finding was that TCR beta sequences accurately predicted the HLA-A and HLA-B alleles for most subjects in the first cohort. The classifier was reported to diagnose cytomegalovirus status with high specificity and sensitivity in both the original cohort and the validation cohort. Most TCR sequences were seen in very few donors, while some public TCRs were found in many individuals. When HLA alleles, especially DR and DQ, strongly co-occurred, attributing TCR associations to individual alleles was difficult. The 87-base-pair reads could not distinguish some IMGT-functional V segments, including TRBV6-2 and TRBV6-3, so those segments were excluded. In vitro tests confirmed that a few of the cytomegalovirus-associated TCR beta chains recognize cytomegalovirus antigens. Correlated functional status among segregating V segments might be attributable to linkage disequilibrium, but an unknown experimental factor could not be ruled out.

The source of this sequence is a man aged 40-49 years in good health and CMV-seronegative. The material sequenced was PBMCs. The sequence links TRBV25-1 to TRBJ1-2; TRBD1 fits 7 bases in the junction. The sequenced DNA: TGTGCCAGCAGTGAGCCGGGACAGATTAACTATGGCTACACCTTC. Translation gives CASSEPGQINYGYTF.